A single TCR beta chain is shown here with its context. The data were taken from a study of multiple sclerosis patients with progressive multifocal leukoencephalopathy. Documented time point: 12 to 13 months of natalizumab therapy. Generated by immunoSEQ multiplex PCR, the TCRdb table keeps only in-frame clones and is missing some. This table holds around 27,000 clones, 90% found once. The sample consisted of PBMCs, taken from a patient treated with natalizumab. This sequence originates from a human donor with multiple sclerosis.

CDR3 residues: CASSIRTGHHYEQYF. CDR3 nucleotides: TGTGCCAGCAGTATAAGAACGGGACACCACTACGAGCAGTACTTC. This sequence joins TRBV6-1 and TRBJ2-7; tentatively, D is TRBD1 (6 bases). The CDR3 loop spans 15 amino acids. V shed 5 bases and J shed 3 bases, with 17 bases lying between them. CDR1 is MNHNS, CDR2 SASEGT, per germline.